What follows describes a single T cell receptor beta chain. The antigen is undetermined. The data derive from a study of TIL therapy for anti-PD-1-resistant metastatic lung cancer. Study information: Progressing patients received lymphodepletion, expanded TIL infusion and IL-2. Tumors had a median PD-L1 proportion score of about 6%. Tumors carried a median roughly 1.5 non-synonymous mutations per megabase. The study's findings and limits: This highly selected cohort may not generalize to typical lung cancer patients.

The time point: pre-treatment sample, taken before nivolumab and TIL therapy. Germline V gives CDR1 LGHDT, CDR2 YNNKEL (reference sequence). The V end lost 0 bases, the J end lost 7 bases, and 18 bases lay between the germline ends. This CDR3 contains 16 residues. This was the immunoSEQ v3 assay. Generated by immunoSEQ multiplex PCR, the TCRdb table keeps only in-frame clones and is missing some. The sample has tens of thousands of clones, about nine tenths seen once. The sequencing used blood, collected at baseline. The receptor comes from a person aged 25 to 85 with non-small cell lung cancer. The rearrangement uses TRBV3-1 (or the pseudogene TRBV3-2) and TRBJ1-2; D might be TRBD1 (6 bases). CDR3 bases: TGTGCCAGCAGCCAAGAGCATTCCAGGGGAAGTACTGGCTACACCTTC. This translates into CASSQEHSRGSTGYTF.